This T cell receptor (beta chain) is drawn from a study of identical twins. The study's findings and limits: Fewer insertions were carried by abundant cord blood beta clonotypes, but none was seen in memory repertoires.

This clonotype was found many times. Its matching antigen is unknown. The V end was cut by 2 bases, the J end by 7 bases, with 11 bases between. Germline-derived CDR1 and CDR2 are SGHTA and FQGTGA. This CDR3 is built from 13 residues. TCRdb reprocessed the 5' RACE reads via MiXCR and lists one record per CDR3 protein. This repertoire shows 690,000 or so distinct CDR3 sequences, 6% to 6.5% found once; its top ten account for approximately 2%. The sequenced sample consisted of naive T cells sorted from blood. The receptor was isolated from a man aged 18 to 30 in good health. The chain joins TRBV7-3 to TRBJ1-1, with a weak D call TRBD1 (5 bases). Here the CDR3 DNA reads TGTGCCAGCAGCTTAGCCAGGGATGGTGAAGCTTTCTTT. As protein: CASSLARDGEAFF.